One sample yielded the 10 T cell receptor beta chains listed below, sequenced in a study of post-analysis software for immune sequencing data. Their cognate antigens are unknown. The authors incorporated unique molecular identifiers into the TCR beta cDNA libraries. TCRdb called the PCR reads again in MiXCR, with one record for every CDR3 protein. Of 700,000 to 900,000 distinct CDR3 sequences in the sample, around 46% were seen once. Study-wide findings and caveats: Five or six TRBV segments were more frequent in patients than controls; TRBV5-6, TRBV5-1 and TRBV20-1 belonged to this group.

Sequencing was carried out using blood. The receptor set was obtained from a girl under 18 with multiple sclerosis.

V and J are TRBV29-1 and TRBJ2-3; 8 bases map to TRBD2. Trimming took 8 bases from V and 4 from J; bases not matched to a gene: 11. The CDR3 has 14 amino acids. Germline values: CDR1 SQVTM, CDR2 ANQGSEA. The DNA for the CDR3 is TGCAGCACCGCGGGGGGACTACGGTCAGATACGCAGTATTTT. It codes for CSTAGGLRSDTQYF.

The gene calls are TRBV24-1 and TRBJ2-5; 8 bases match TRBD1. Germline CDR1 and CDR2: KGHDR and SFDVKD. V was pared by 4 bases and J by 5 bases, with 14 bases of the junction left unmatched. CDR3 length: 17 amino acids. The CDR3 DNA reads TGTGCCACCAGTGAAAACAGAAAGGGACAGGCTTGGGAGACCCAGTACTTC. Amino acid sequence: CATSENRKGQAWETQYF.

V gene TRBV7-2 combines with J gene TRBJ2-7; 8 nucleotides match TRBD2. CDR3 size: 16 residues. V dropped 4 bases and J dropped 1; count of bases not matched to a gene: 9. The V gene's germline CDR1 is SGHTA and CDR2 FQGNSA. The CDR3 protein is CASSSGVGTSSYEQYF. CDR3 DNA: TGTGCCAGCAGCTCAGGTGTTGGGACTAGTTCCTACGAGCAGTACTTC.

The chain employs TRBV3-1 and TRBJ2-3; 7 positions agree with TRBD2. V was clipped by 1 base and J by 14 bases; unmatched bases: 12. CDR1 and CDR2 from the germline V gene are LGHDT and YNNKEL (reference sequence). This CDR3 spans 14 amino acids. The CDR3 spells CASSQGWRRSGGYF. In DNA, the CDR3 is TGTGCCAGCAGCCAAGGATGGCGCAGATCGGGGGGGTATTTT.

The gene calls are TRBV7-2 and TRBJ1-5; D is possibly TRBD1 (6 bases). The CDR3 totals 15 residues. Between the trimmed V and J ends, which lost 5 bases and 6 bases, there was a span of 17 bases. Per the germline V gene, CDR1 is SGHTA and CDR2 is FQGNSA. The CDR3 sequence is CASSPGGGGGQPQHF. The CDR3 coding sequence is TGTGCCAGCAGCCCGGGGGGCGGGGGAGGTCAGCCCCAGCATTTT.

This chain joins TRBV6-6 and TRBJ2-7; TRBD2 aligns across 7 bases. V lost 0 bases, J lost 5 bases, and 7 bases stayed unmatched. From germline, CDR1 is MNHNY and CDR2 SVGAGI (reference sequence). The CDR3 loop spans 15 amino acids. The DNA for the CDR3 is TGTGCCAGCAGTTACTCAGGGGAGGGCATGCACGAGCAGTACTTC. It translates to CASSYSGEGMHEQYF.

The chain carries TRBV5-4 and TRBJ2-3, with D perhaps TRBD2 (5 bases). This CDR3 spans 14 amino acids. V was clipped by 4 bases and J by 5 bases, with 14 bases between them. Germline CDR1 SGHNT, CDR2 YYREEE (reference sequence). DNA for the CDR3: TGTGCCAGCAGCCGCAGCGGAGCTGAAGATACGCAGTATTTT. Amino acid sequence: CASSRSGAEDTQYF.

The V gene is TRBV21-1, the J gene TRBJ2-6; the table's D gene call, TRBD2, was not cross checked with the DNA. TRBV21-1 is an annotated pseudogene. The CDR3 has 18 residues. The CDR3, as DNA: TGTGCCAGCAGCAAAAGGTTTCTAGCGGACTCTGGGGCCAACGTCCTGACTTTC. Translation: CASSKRFLADSGANVLTF.

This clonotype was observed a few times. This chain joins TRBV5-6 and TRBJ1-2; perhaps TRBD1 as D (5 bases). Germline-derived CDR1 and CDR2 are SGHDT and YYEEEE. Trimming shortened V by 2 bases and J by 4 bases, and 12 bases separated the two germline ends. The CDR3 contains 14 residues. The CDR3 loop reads CASSFGGAVYGYTF. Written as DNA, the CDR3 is TGTGCCAGCAGCTTCGGGGGAGCGGTCTATGGCTACACCTTC.

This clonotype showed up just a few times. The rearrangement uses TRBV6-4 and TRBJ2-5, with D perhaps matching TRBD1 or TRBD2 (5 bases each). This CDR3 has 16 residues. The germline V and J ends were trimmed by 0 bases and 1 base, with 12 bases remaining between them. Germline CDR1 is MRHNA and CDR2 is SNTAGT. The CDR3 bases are TGTGCCAGCAGTGACTCCGGGGCCAGATCCCAAGAGACCCAGTACTTC. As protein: CASSDSGARSQETQYF.